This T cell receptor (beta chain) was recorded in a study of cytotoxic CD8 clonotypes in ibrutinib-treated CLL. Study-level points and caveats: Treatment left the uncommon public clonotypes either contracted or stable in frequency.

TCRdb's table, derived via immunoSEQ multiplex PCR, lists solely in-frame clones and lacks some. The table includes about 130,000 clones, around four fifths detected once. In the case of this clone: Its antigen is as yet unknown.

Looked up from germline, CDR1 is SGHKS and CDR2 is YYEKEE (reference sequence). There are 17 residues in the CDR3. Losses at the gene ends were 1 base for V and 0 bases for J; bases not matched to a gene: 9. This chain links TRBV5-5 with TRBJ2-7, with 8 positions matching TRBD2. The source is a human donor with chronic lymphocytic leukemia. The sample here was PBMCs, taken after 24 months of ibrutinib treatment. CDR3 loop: CASSLRLAGHYSYEQYF. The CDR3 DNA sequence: TGTGCCAGCAGCTTGAGGCTAGCGGGCCATTACTCCTACGAGCAGTACTTC.